Below, 27 T cell receptor beta chains from the same sample are listed, as sequenced in a study of human T cells and chemical hapten exposure. Time point described: pre-sensitization, week 0. Treatment given: therapeutic diphenylcyclopropenone sensitization with weekly scalp DPC. A single record per CDR3 protein comes from TCRdb applying MiXCR to the RACE reads. The table shows fewer than 300,000 distinct CDR3 sequences, with approximately 7.5% occurring only once. Sequencing used whole blood, obtained in connection with sensitization to the hapten diphenylcyclopropenone (DPC). The receptors were gathered from a man younger than 30 with alopecia areata. Some clones in this sample may be carry-over from other donors' samples.

The chain joins TRBV7-9 to TRBJ1-1; 7 bases agree with TRBD1. The CDR3 consists of 15 residues. Germline CDR1 SEHNR, CDR2 FQNEAQ (reference sequence). After removal of 1 base from V and 6 bases from J, the junction contained 8 bases not matched to a gene. In DNA form, the CDR3 reads TGTGCCAGCAGCTTAGTACAGGGGAGAGAGGCTGAAGCTTTCTTT. The encoded protein is CASSLVQGREAEAFF.

CDR3 sequence: CASSFGVQVTEAFF. In DNA, the CDR3 is TGCGCCAGCAGCTTCGGGGTACAGGTCACTGAAGCTTTCTTT. The rearrangement uses TRBV5-1 and TRBJ1-1; possibly TRBD1 for D (5 bases). This CDR3 is built from 14 residues. The germline V gene has CDR1 SGHRS and CDR2 YFSETQ. V shed 2 bases and J shed 4 bases, with 12 bases lying between them. The full variable domain, its missing parts supplied by reference TRBV5-1 and TRBJ1-1, is KAGVTQTPRYLIKTRGQQVTLSCSPISGHRSVSWYQQTPGQGLQFLFEYFSETQRNKGNFPGRFSGRQFSNSRSEMNVSTLELGDSALYLCASSFGVQVTEAFFGQGTRLTVV.

This clonotype was observed many times. This rearrangement joins TRBV5-6 to TRBJ2-7; 14 nucleotides align to TRBD2. The ends lost 1 base at V and 6 bases at J; junction bases unmatched: 12. Germline V gene sequence: CDR1 SGHDT, CDR2 YYEEEE. This CDR3 comprises 18 residues. CDR3 coding DNA: TGTGCCAGCAGCTTGCCAGCCGGGACTAGCGGGGGAAGGCGCGAGCAGTACTTC. Translated: CASSLPAGTSGGRREQYF.

This clonotype turned up a few times. The chain is built from TRBV5-1 and TRBJ1-5; D is unclear. The CDR3 spans 15 residues. V lost 0 bases and J lost 2, with 9 bases in between. CDR1 is SGHRS, CDR2 YFSETQ, per germline. The DNA of the CDR3 is TGCGCCAGCAGCTTGGTCTCGGGCCGCAATCAGCCCCAGCATTTT. Amino acid sequence: CASSLVSGRNQPQHF.

In its sample, this clonotype was seen a few times. The V gene is TRBV20-1, the J gene TRBJ1-2; D possibly corresponds to TRBD1 (5 bases). This CDR3 region has 14 residues. V was trimmed by 5 bases and J by 0 bases, leaving 13 bases between them. Germline-derived CDR1 and CDR2 are DFQATT and SNEGSKA (reference sequence). The CDR3 coding sequence is TGCAGTGCTTGGGGGACGTCTGCTAACTATGGCTACACCTTC. Translated, it gives CSAWGTSANYGYTF.

This chain connects TRBV29-1 to TRBJ2-2; D remains ambiguous. The CDR3 totals 12 residues. V lost 4 bases to trimming and J lost 0 bases, with 3 bases between them. From germline, CDR1 is SQVTM and CDR2 ANQGSEA. The CDR3 spells CSVGANTGELFF. The DNA of the CDR3 is TGCAGCGTTGGGGCGAACACCGGGGAGCTGTTTTTT.

This clonotype was observed many times. V is TRBV5-1 and J is TRBJ1-6; a possible D gene is TRBD1 (5 bases). In germline, CDR1 is SGHRS, CDR2 YFSETQ. Trimming pared 4 bases from V and 9 bases from J, leaving 17 bases between. CDR3 length equals 15 residues. CDR3 coding DNA: TGCGCCAGCAGCCGAGGTATGCAGGGAGGTTCACCCCTCCACTTT. This encodes CASSRGMQGGSPLHF.

V and J are TRBV10-1 and TRBJ1-1; D unresolved. V dropped 3 bases and J dropped 2 bases, with 13 bases sitting between them. CDR3 length: 15 amino acids. The germline CDR1 and CDR2 sequences are WNHNN and SYGVQD (reference sequence). CDR3 DNA: TGCGCCAGCAGTGAAACGAGGGCCTTAAACACTGAAGCTTTCTTT. It translates to CASSETRALNTEAFF.

This clonotype was seen more than once but under ten times. J is TRBJ2-5 and V is TRBV7-3, with D possibly called TRBD1 or TRBD2 (5 bases each). This CDR3 has 14 residues. From germline, CDR1 is SGHTA and CDR2 FQGTGA. V was cut by 5 bases and J by 2 bases, with 12 bases left in between. The CDR3 bases are TGTGCCAGCAGCCCGGGACCCGGACAAGAGACCCAGTACTTC. It codes for CASSPGPGQETQYF.

This clonotype was recorded a few times. The chain has TRBV7-3 and TRBJ2-2; tentatively, D is TRBD1 or TRBD2 (6 bases each). Trimming shortened V by 0 bases and J by 2 bases, and 16 bases separated the two germline ends. The CDR3 runs 18 residues. Germline CDR1 is SGHTA and CDR2 is FQGTGA. Here the CDR3 DNA reads TGTGCCAGCAGCTTAACCCATTTGGGGGGCCTTAACACCGGGGAGCTGTTTTTT. The encoded protein is CASSLTHLGGLNTGELFF.

This clonotype was found many times. The chain links TRBV9 to TRBJ1-1; D gene unclear. The germline V gene encodes CDR1 SGDLS and CDR2 YYNGEE. The CDR3 runs to 13 residues. Deletions cut 3 bases from V and 5 bases from J, with 11 bases between. CDR3 residues: CASSAGPETEAFF. CDR3 nucleotide sequence: TGTGCCAGCAGCGCCGGGCCCGAGACTGAAGCTTTCTTT.

This clonotype was detected a few times. V usage is TRBV11-2 and J usage is TRBJ2-3, with D perhaps assigned TRBD1 or TRBD2 (6 bases each). Germline V gene sequence: CDR1 SGHAT, CDR2 FQNNGV. The V end was cut by 5 bases, the J end by 5 bases, with 14 bases between. This CDR3 has 14 residues. CDR3 region: CASSPLGGRDTQYF. DNA of the CDR3: TGTGCCAGCAGCCCATTGGGGGGCAGAGATACGCAGTATTTT.

At least ten counts were recorded for this clonotype. The genes are TRBV7-2 and TRBJ1-5; 7 bases match TRBD1. The CDR3 sequence is 13 residues long. Germline V lookup: CDR1 SGHTA, CDR2 FQGNSA. J lost 5 bases, V lost 7 bases, and 5 bases had no gene match. CDR3 protein: CASTPDRYQPQHF. The CDR3 DNA is TGTGCCAGCACCCCGGACAGGTATCAGCCCCAGCATTTT.

V and J are TRBV7-2 and TRBJ1-4; no definite D call. V shed 5 bases and J shed 0 bases, with 10 bases lying between them. The CDR3 totals 15 residues. Germline loops: CDR1 SGHTA, CDR2 FQGNSA. The CDR3 sequence: CASSPSKATNEKLFF. The CDR3 coding sequence is TGTGCCAGCAGCCCATCGAAAGCAACTAATGAAAAACTGTTTTTT.

The chain combines TRBV20-1 with TRBJ2-7; 13 bases match TRBD2. Trimming at V came to 5 bases and at J to 3 bases, leaving 1 base not matched to a gene. There are 13 residues in the CDR3. The germline gives CDR1 DFQATT, CDR2 SNEGSKA (reference sequence). CDR3 residues: CSAGLAGVYEQYF. CDR3 sequence (DNA): TGCAGTGCTGGACTAGCGGGGGTCTACGAGCAGTACTTC.

This clonotype occurred many times. The rearrangement joins TRBV29-1 to TRBJ1-2, with 8 positions matching TRBD1. This CDR3 has 13 amino acids. Germline V lookup: CDR1 SQVTM, CDR2 ANQGSEA. J lost 4 bases, V lost 7 bases, and 8 bases had no gene match. The CDR3 loop is CSATGGRSYGYTF. In DNA, the CDR3 is TGCAGCGCCACAGGGGGAAGAAGCTATGGCTACACCTTC.

There are a few counts of this clonotype. The rearrangement uses TRBV7-2 and TRBJ1-5; D uncertain. This CDR3 region has 14 residues. Between the trimmed V and J ends, which lost 2 bases and 4 bases, there was a span of 9 bases. CDR1 SGHTA and CDR2 FQGNSA come from the germline V gene. The CDR3 is CASSLNSPNQPQHF. As DNA, the CDR3 is TGTGCCAGCAGCTTAAACTCCCCTAATCAGCCCCAGCATTTT.

This clonotype was counted ten times or more. This chain connects TRBV18 to TRBJ1-1, with TRBD1 as a possible D gene (6 bases). The ends were cut back, 2 bases at V and 2 bases at J, with 12 bases in the middle. The CDR3 loop spans 15 amino acids. Germline V gene lookup returns CDR1 KGHSH and CDR2 LQKENI. The CDR3: CASSPSRGFNTEAFF. The CDR3, as DNA: TGTGCCAGCTCACCAAGCAGGGGATTTAACACTGAAGCTTTCTTT. The full variable domain, with the rest looked up from reference TRBV18 and TRBJ1-1, is NAGVMQNPRHLVRRRGQEARLRCSPMKGHSHVYWYRQLPEEGLKFMVYLQKENIIDESGMPKERFSAEFPKEGPSILRIQQVVRGDSAAYFCASSPSRGFNTEAFFGQGTRLTVV.

The V gene is TRBV6-5, the J gene TRBJ1-6; 10 nucleotides align to TRBD1. Trimming removed 6 bases from V and 1 base from J; junction bases left unmatched: 12. The CDR3 is 19 amino acids. Per the germline V gene, CDR1 is MNHEY and CDR2 is SVGAGI. The CDR3 sequence: CASRRQGARSGSYNSPLHF. In nucleotides, the CDR3 is TGTGCCAGCAGGAGACAGGGGGCGCGGTCAGGATCCTATAATTCACCCCTCCACTTT.

This rearrangement joins TRBV6-5 to TRBJ1-5; D is possibly TRBD1 (6 bases). The germline V gene has CDR1 MNHEY and CDR2 SVGAGI. The V end was cut by 3 bases, the J end by 0 bases, with 9 bases between. This CDR3 is 15 amino acids long. In DNA form, the CDR3 reads TGTGCCAGCAGTTATACAGGGACTAGCAATCAGCCCCAGCATTTT. It codes for CASSYTGTSNQPQHF.

The chain carries TRBV5-6 and TRBJ1-4; possible D gene TRBD1, 5 bases. Trimming took 5 bases from V and 3 from J, leaving 14 bases between them. CDR3 length: 15 residues. The V gene's germline CDR1 is SGHDT and CDR2 YYEEEE. CDR3 sequence (DNA): TGTGCCAGCAGACTGGAACAGGAGGCTAATGAAAAACTGTTTTTT. It encodes CASRLEQEANEKLFF.

V is TRBV20-1 and J is TRBJ2-3; a possible D gene is TRBD2 (6 bases). Germline loops: CDR1 DFQATT, CDR2 SNEGSKA (reference sequence). The CDR3 length is 15 residues. V lost 6 bases and J 4 bases, leaving 20 bases between the germline ends. The CDR3 sequence: CSADQAGTSPDTQYF. CDR3 sequence (DNA): TGCAGTGCGGACCAGGCGGGAACCAGCCCAGATACGCAGTATTTT.

The DNA of the CDR3 is TGTGCCAGCAGCCCGAGGGACAGATTAATCAATGAGCAGTTCTTC. Encoded protein: CASSPRDRLINEQFF. V and J are TRBV3-1 and TRBJ2-1; 7 bases are shared with TRBD1. The CDR3 is made up of 15 amino acids. From germline, CDR1 is LGHDT and CDR2 YNNKEL (reference sequence). The V segment lost 4 bases and the J segment 6 bases; nucleotides outside the gene matches: 9.

Ten or more counts support this clonotype. This chain connects TRBV12-3 or TRBV12-4 to TRBJ1-5; D is unresolved. The length of the CDR3 is 17 residues. V lost 5 bases, J lost 0 bases, and 17 bases lay in between. The CDR3 protein is CASSPRTDGYSNQPQHF. DNA for the CDR3: TGTGCCAGCAGTCCACGGACGGACGGCTATAGCAATCAGCCCCAGCATTTT.

The chain uses TRBV5-1 and TRBJ1-1; no reliable D call. V lost 7 bases to trimming and J lost 2 bases, with 12 bases between them. CDR1 is SGHRS and CDR2 is YFSETQ in the germline V gene. The CDR3 is 13 residues long. DNA of the CDR3: TGCGCCAGCGCCGCCGGTATCAACACTGAAGCTTTCTTT. It codes for CASAAGINTEAFF.

Many counts were recorded for this clonotype. The chain has TRBV11-1 and TRBJ1-1; 10 bases agree with TRBD1. The CDR3 runs 17 residues. Germline V lookup: CDR1 SGHAT, CDR2 FQDESV (reference sequence). J was trimmed by 4 bases and V by 4 bases; bases with no gene match: 12. The CDR3 is CASSWVKGQGSFTEAFF. The CDR3 nucleotides are TGTGCCAGCAGCTGGGTGAAGGGACAGGGGAGTTTCACTGAAGCTTTCTTT.

This clonotype was seen at least ten times. The chain is built from TRBV29-1 and TRBJ2-7; no clear D gene. CDR3 size: 11 residues. From germline, CDR1 is SQVTM and CDR2 ANQGSEA. Trimming shortened V by 3 bases and J by 5 bases, and 8 bases separated the two germline ends. The CDR3 DNA follows: TGCAGCGTTGAGTCTGGTCACGAGCAGTACGTC. Amino acid sequence: CSVESGHEQYV.